The 9 T cell receptor beta chains below come from one sample, sequenced in a study of cytomegalovirus exposure and HLA in healthy donors. Data came from immunoSEQ multiplex PCR; TCRdb stores just in-frame clones and leaves some out. The table shows fewer than 120,000 clones, with roughly 90% occurring only once. Sequenced input: PBMCs. Receptor source: a young woman in good health and CMV-seronegative.

This chain uses TRBV7-9 with TRBJ2-7; 8 bases match TRBD1. CDR3 length: 15 amino acids. The germline V gene has CDR1 SEHNR and CDR2 FQNEAQ (reference sequence). The V gene end was trimmed by 5 bases and the J gene end by 3 bases; junction bases not matched to a gene: 9. The CDR3 DNA follows: TGTGCCAGCAGCCATGCCGGACAGGGAGGCTACGAGCAGTACTTC. It specifies CASSHAGQGGYEQYF.

This rearrangement joins TRBV4-1 to TRBJ2-2; possibly TRBD2 for D (5 bases). Per germline, CDR1 MGHRA and CDR2 YSYEKL. The CDR3 is made up of 15 amino acids. V gave up 3 bases and J gave up 6 bases, with 14 bases separating them. CDR3 bases: TGCGCCAGCAGCCACAGCGGCGGGCTGGCCGGGGAGCTGTTTTTT. This codes for CASSHSGGLAGELFF.

V and J are TRBV5-1 and TRBJ2-7; unclear D gene. The CDR3 totals 15 residues. Germline assignment: CDR1 SGHRS and CDR2 YFSETQ. Trimming cost V 0 bases and J 1 base, with 11 bases left between them. CDR3 protein: CASSLGISGSYEQYF. CDR3 sequence (DNA): TGCGCCAGCAGCTTGGGCATATCGGGTTCCTACGAGCAGTACTTC.

This sequence joins TRBV5-6 and TRBJ2-3; perhaps TRBD2 as D (5 bases). CDR1 is SGHDT and CDR2 is YYEEEE in the germline V gene. The CDR3 spans 13 residues. The V gene lost 5 bases and the J gene lost 3 bases, with 10 bases spanning the gap. CDR3 region: CASRRTATDTQYF. The DNA for the CDR3 is TGTGCCAGCAGACGGACTGCAACAGATACGCAGTATTTT.

This chain links TRBV15 with TRBJ2-5; maybe TRBD2 (5 bases). The CDR3 length is 11 residues. V dropped 11 bases and J dropped 0 bases, with 7 bases sitting between them. CDR1 is LNHNV, CDR2 YYDKDF, per germline (reference sequence). CDR3 loop: CAWGDQETQYF. In DNA form, the CDR3 reads TGTGCCTGGGGAGACCAAGAGACCCAGTACTTC.

The gene calls are TRBV7-9 and TRBJ1-4, with unresolved D. Trimming removed 5 bases from V and 7 bases from J, with 14 bases in between. Germline V gene data show CDR1 as SEHNR and CDR2 as FQNEAQ (reference sequence). This CDR3 region has 14 residues. This CDR3 is CASSLRRVGEKLFF. Here the CDR3 DNA reads TGTGCCAGCAGCCTGCGGAGGGTAGGTGAAAAACTGTTTTTT.

This clone was seen more than once but under ten times. The sample has other DNA sequences that encode this CDR3 too. The chain links TRBV6-4 to TRBJ2-3; D gene ambiguous. Trimming stripped 3 bases from V and 1 base from J, with 5 bases between. This CDR3 is built from 13 residues. CDR1 is MRHNA and CDR2 is SNTAGT in the germline V gene. The DNA of the CDR3 is TGTGCCAGCAGTGAGGCTGGCACAGATACGCAGTATTTT. Encoded protein: CASSEAGTDTQYF.

The chain joins TRBV7-9 to TRBJ1-4, with D perhaps TRBD1 (6 bases). The length of the CDR3 is 13 residues. Looked up from germline, CDR1 is SEHNR and CDR2 is FQNEAQ (reference sequence). The germline V and J ends were trimmed by 6 bases and 8 bases, with 13 bases remaining between them. The CDR3 reads CASSSSTGEKLFF. CDR3 coding DNA: TGTGCCAGCAGTTCCAGTACAGGGGAAAAACTGTTTTTT.

This clone showed up just once. The chain carries TRBV19 and TRBJ2-7, with TRBD1 matching over 9 bases. With V trimmed by 10 bases and J by 5 bases, 6 bases remained unmatched. The CDR3 has 12 residues. The V gene's germline CDR1 is LNHDA and CDR2 SQIVND (reference sequence). CDR3 amino acids: CATRDREHEQYF. CDR3 DNA: TGTGCCACCCGGGACAGGGAACACGAGCAGTACTTC.